This passage covers 28 T cell receptor beta chains from one sample sequenced in a study of T cell responses to AZD1222 COVID-19 vaccine (dated by TCRdb to about 2021). Interpreted using the paper, the time point label stands for: baseline before first vaccination. The method was the immunoSEQ multiplex PCR assay. The immuneACCESS repertoire file appears here via TCRdb, limited to in-frame rearrangements. These files lack a portion of the clones; in checked studies, under half of the deficit traces to unresolved V genes, and the cause of the others is not known. The sample includes 150,000 to 200,000 clones, with around 90% observed a single time. Around 1.6% of the sample is in the top ten clones. The sequenced sample was peripheral blood, obtained on day 0 of AZD1222 vaccination. These TCRs come from an adult in good health.

This clone turned up a few times. CDR3 DNA: TGTGCCAGCAGCCAACCCTCACGTGGGGTAAATTCCTACGAGCAGTACTTC. This translates into CASSQPSRGVNSYEQYF. The chain couples TRBV4-2 to TRBJ2-7; no clear D gene. Trimming took 2 bases from V and 1 from J, leaving 18 bases between them. The CDR3 has 17 amino acids. Germline V lookup: CDR1 LGHNA, CDR2 YNFKEQ.

This rearrangement joins TRBV23-1 to TRBJ1-3, with TRBD1 as a possible D gene (5 bases). TRBV23-1 is marked as an open reading frame, function uncertain. Trimming shortened V by 2 bases and J by 0 bases, and 14 bases separated the two germline ends. This CDR3 is 17 amino acids long. The chain's CDR3 is CASSQVPRASSGNTIYF. The CDR3 nucleotides are TGCGCCAGCAGTCAAGTGCCCAGGGCGAGCTCTGGAAACACCATATATTTT.

The chain combines TRBV2 with TRBJ2-3; D is unresolved. The CDR3 has 14 amino acids. Germline assignment: CDR1 SNHLY and CDR2 FYNNEI. Trimming pared 4 bases from V and 1 base from J, leaving 9 bases between. As DNA, the CDR3 is TGTGCCAGCAGTGGCCTTCGCGGCACAGATACGCAGTATTTT. It specifies CASSGLRGTDTQYF.

V is TRBV6-5 and J is TRBJ1-4; D not certain. V shed 0 bases and J shed 0 bases, with 8 bases lying between them. Germline V gene lookup returns CDR1 MNHEY and CDR2 SVGAGI. The CDR3 length is 16 residues. The CDR3 protein is CASSYSKTTTNEKLFF. The CDR3 coding sequence is TGTGCCAGCAGTTACTCGAAAACAACAACTAATGAAAAACTGTTTTTT.

This clone was counted a single time. The rearrangement links TRBV5-5 to TRBJ1-1; 9 nucleotides match TRBD1. Germline CDR1 reads SGHKS; CDR2 reads YYEKEE (reference sequence). This CDR3 region has 14 residues. The J segment lost 5 bases and the V segment lost 4 bases, leaving 6 bases of the junction unmatched. CDR3 region: CASSVGQGWTEAFF. The DNA of the CDR3 is TGTGCCAGCAGCGTGGGACAGGGCTGGACTGAAGCTTTCTTT.

The CDR3 loop is CASSLASIYTDPEAFF. The CDR3 nucleotides read TGCGCCAGCAGCTTGGCCAGTATATACACCGACCCTGAAGCTTTCTTT. The chain has TRBV5-1 and TRBJ1-1, with D hard to call. The CDR3 is made up of 16 amino acids. Germline CDR1 reads SGHRS; CDR2 reads YFSETQ. Trimming removed 0 bases at V and 6 bases at J, with 18 bases between.

J is TRBJ1-2 and V is TRBV7-9; TRBD1 matches at 8 bases. The ends lost 1 base at V and 7 bases at J; junction bases unmatched: 8. CDR1 and CDR2 (germline): SEHNR, FQNEAQ (reference sequence). The CDR3 sequence is 15 residues long. The CDR3: CASSLESPGGGGYTF. The CDR3 nucleotides are TGTGCCAGCAGCTTAGAATCCCCAGGGGGCGGTGGCTACACCTTC.

This clone was seen only once. CDR3 amino acids: CASSAGGNQPQHF. CDR3 DNA sequence: TGTGCCAGCAGCGCGGGGGGGAATCAGCCCCAGCATTTT. V gene TRBV7-8 combines with J gene TRBJ1-5; a weak D match, TRBD1 (5 bases). This CDR3 is built from 13 residues. V dropped 5 bases and J dropped 4 bases, with 9 bases sitting between them. The germline CDR1 and CDR2 sequences are SGHVS and FQNEAQ.

The rearrangement joins TRBV20-1 to TRBJ2-5, with D uncertain. The V end was cut by 3 bases, the J end by 2 bases, with 4 bases between. The germline V gene has CDR1 DFQATT and CDR2 SNEGSKA (reference sequence). This CDR3 spans 11 amino acids. Here the CDR3 reads CSARRQETQYF. The CDR3 region has the DNA TGCAGTGCTAGGAGGCAAGAGACCCAGTACTTC.

The chain couples TRBV30 to TRBJ1-6, with D possibly matching TRBD1 (6 bases). The V and J ends lost 3 bases and 2 bases respectively, with 17 bases between them. The CDR3 spans 17 residues. Germline CDR1 reads GTSNPN; CDR2 reads SVGIG (reference sequence). Here the CDR3 reads CAWRNPGEGTYNSPLHF. The CDR3 bases are TGTGCCTGGAGGAATCCAGGGGAAGGCACCTATAATTCACCCCTCCACTTT.

The gene calls are TRBV6-6 and TRBJ1-5; TRBD1 matches 7 bases. Germline assignment: CDR1 MNHNY and CDR2 SVGAGI (reference sequence). V lost 7 bases to trimming and J lost 6 bases; unmatched junction nucleotides: 9. The CDR3 is 14 residues long. CDR3 sequence reads: CASTSQQGTQPQHF. The DNA for the CDR3 is TGTGCCAGCACCAGCCAACAGGGGACTCAGCCCCAGCATTTT.

This clone came up once. The chain links TRBV6-2 or TRBV6-3 to TRBJ2-4; possibly TRBD2 for D (5 bases). Trimming shortened V by 2 bases and J by 0 bases, and 11 bases separated the two germline ends. CDR1 and CDR2 from the germline V gene are MNHEY and SVGEGT. This CDR3 spans 16 amino acids. CDR3 amino acids: CASSYTRLLAKNIQYF. The CDR3 coding sequence is TGTGCCAGCAGTTACACGAGACTACTAGCCAAAAACATTCAGTACTTC.

The rearrangement joins TRBV7-2 to TRBJ2-5, with a tentative D call TRBD1 (6 bases). The CDR3 loop spans 17 amino acids. Germline V gives CDR1 SGHTA, CDR2 FQGNSA. V lost 2 bases to trimming and J lost 4 bases, with 20 bases between them. The chain's CDR3 is CASSLRAWGTTGETQYF. As DNA, the CDR3 is TGTGCCAGCAGCTTACGGGCGTGGGGGACAACGGGAGAGACCCAGTACTTC.

J is TRBJ1-1 and V is TRBV28, with 8 bases fitting TRBD1. This CDR3 spans 14 amino acids. Unmatched junction bases numbered 6, after V lost 6 bases and J lost 3 bases. Per germline, CDR1 MDHEN and CDR2 SYDVKM. For the CDR3, the DNA is TGTGCCAGCAGGTGGACAGGGCGGGACACTGAAGCTTTCTTT. This gives the protein CASRWTGRDTEAFF.

The V gene is TRBV30, the J gene TRBJ2-3; 7 nucleotides match TRBD2. Germline CDR1 is GTSNPN and CDR2 is SVGIG (reference sequence). CDR3 length: 14 amino acids. V dropped 4 bases and J dropped 2; count of bases not matched to a gene: 6. CDR3 residues: CAWTPSGYTDTQYF. The DNA of the CDR3 is TGTGCCTGGACCCCTAGCGGATACACAGATACGCAGTATTTT.

This chain links TRBV7-5 with TRBJ1-5; TRBD1 was called by the table and not checked on the DNA. TRBV7-5 is assigned pseudogene status. This CDR3 is built from 16 residues. In nucleotides, the CDR3 is TGTGCCAGAAGCCACCCCGGGACAGGGGGTGGTCAGCCCCAGCATTTT. This codes for CARSHPGTGGGQPQHF.

The CDR3 protein is CSVELGGTEAFF. Written as DNA, the CDR3 is TGCAGCGTTGAACTCGGGGGCACTGAAGCTTTCTTT. The chain joins TRBV29-1 to TRBJ1-1; D perhaps matches TRBD1 (5 bases). Trimming took off 2 bases at V and 4 bases at J, with 8 bases between the two ends. CDR3 size: 12 residues. The germline CDR1 and CDR2 sequences are SQVTM and ANQGSEA.

The V gene is TRBV2, the J gene TRBJ1-1, with 7 nucleotides matching TRBD1. Germline CDR1 and CDR2: SNHLY and FYNNEI. CDR3 size: 13 residues. V trimming: 9 bases; J trimming: 7 bases; junction bases outside the gene matches: 11. CDR3 bases: TGTGCCAGACAACAGGGGCGAGGGGATGAAGCTTTCTTT. This codes for CARQQGRGDEAFF.

In this sample, this clone turned up once. J is TRBJ2-7 and V is TRBV11-1, with D perhaps TRBD1 or TRBD2 (5 bases each). The CDR3 consists of 13 residues. V was cut by 3 bases and J by 3 bases, with 9 bases left in between. CDR1 and CDR2 from the germline V gene are SGHAT and FQDESV (reference sequence). CDR3 in DNA: TGTGCCAGCAGCTTGGGGGAATTCTACGAGCAGTACTTC. Translation: CASSLGEFYEQYF. Combining the CDR3 with reference TRBV11-1 and TRBJ2-7 gives the whole variable domain EAEVAQSPRYKITEKSQAVAFWCDPISGHATLYWYRQILGQGPELLVQFQDESVVDDSQLPKDRFSAERLKGVDSTLKIQPAELGDSAMYLCASSLGEFYEQYFGPGTRLTVT.

The genes are TRBV7-2 and TRBJ1-2, with D tentatively TRBD1 (6 bases). CDR1 and CDR2 from the germline V gene are SGHTA and FQGNSA. V lost 2 bases, J lost 3 bases, and 13 bases lay in between. This CDR3 is built from 15 residues. The CDR3 spells CASSLSWTAYYGYTF. In DNA form, the CDR3 reads TGTGCCAGCAGCTTATCATGGACAGCCTACTATGGCTACACCTTC.

The chain employs TRBV6-5 and TRBJ2-2; 7 nucleotides align to TRBD2. The CDR3 has 15 residues. The V gene end was trimmed by 6 bases and the J gene end by 6 bases; junction bases not matched to a gene: 10. The germline CDR1 and CDR2 sequences are MNHEY and SVGAGI. Written as DNA, the CDR3 is TGTGCCAGCAGACCTACTAGCGTATCCGCCGGGGAGCTGTTTTTT. Its protein is CASRPTSVSAGELFF.

This chain's CDR3 is CASSWGQLNSPLHF. The CDR3 nucleotides read TGTGCCAGCAGCTGGGGACAGCTTAATTCACCCCTCCACTTT. The chain has TRBV7-2 and TRBJ1-6; 7 bases match TRBD1. The CDR3 runs to 14 residues. J lost 6 bases, V lost 4 bases, and 3 bases had no gene match. Germline V gives CDR1 SGHTA, CDR2 FQGNSA.

This rearrangement joins TRBV6-6 to TRBJ1-5, with D perhaps TRBD1 (6 bases). V gave up 2 bases and J gave up 5 bases, with 10 bases separating them. Germline CDR1 and CDR2: MNHNY and SVGAGI (reference sequence). This CDR3 is built from 14 residues. The CDR3 region has the DNA TGTGCCAGCAGTTACAGCCAGGGGCATCAGCCCCAGCATTTT. Translating it yields CASSYSQGHQPQHF.

The sample holds a few counts of this clone. CDR3 residues: CASSERAIYNSPLHF. CDR3 coding DNA: TGTGCCAGCAGTGAGCGGGCAATCTATAATTCACCCCTCCACTTT. This sequence joins TRBV6-1 and TRBJ1-6; D is unclear. The germline V gene has CDR1 MNHNS and CDR2 SASEGT. CDR3 size: 15 residues. Trimming took 3 bases from V and 3 from J, leaving 9 bases between them.

V is TRBV6-5 and J is TRBJ1-1; D gene uncertain. This CDR3 is built from 14 residues. Germline V gene lookup returns CDR1 MNHEY and CDR2 SVGAGI. Trimming took 4 bases from V and 2 from J, leaving 11 bases between them. The CDR3 loop reads CASSSQLPNTEAFF. The CDR3 region has the DNA TGTGCCAGCAGTTCTCAACTGCCTAACACTGAAGCTTTCTTT.

This chain joins TRBV3-1 (or the pseudogene TRBV3-2) and TRBJ1-1; TRBD1 aligns across 7 bases. The CDR3 is 15 residues long. V gave up 4 bases and J gave up 1 base; unmatched junction bases: 6. CDR1 LGHDT and CDR2 YNNKEL come from the germline V gene (reference sequence). CDR3 region: CASSPTGASNTEAFF. Here the CDR3 DNA reads TGTGCCAGCAGCCCTACAGGGGCCTCGAACACTGAAGCTTTCTTT.

The chain couples TRBV2 to TRBJ2-2, with D hard to call. The germline V gene encodes CDR1 SNHLY and CDR2 FYNNEI. CDR3 length: 12 residues. Between the trimmed V and J ends, which lost 5 bases and 7 bases, there was a span of 8 bases. CDR3 nucleotide sequence: TGTGCCAGCAGTTCGATGGGCGGGGAGCTGTTTTTT. It yields the protein CASSSMGGELFF.

The chain combines TRBV11-2 with TRBJ2-5, with D perhaps being TRBD1 or TRBD2 (6 bases each). The germline CDR1 and CDR2 sequences are SGHAT and FQNNGV. This CDR3 is 15 amino acids long. With 5 bases removed from V and 5 bases from J, the gap between germline ends came to 18 bases. The CDR3 region has the DNA TGTGCCAGCAGCCCGGAGGCCGGGGGCGAGGAGACCCAGTACTTC. This codes for CASSPEAGGEETQYF.